The rows below give T cell receptor beta chains drawn from one sample of a study of blood T cell repertoires in COVID-19. Measured with immunoSEQ multiplex PCR; TCRdb has only the in-frame clones, and not every one. The sample lists roughly 160,000 clones; around 87% were seen once. The sequencing sample was made of peripheral blood. The receptor source for this set is a woman aged 80 or over with COVID-19, enrolled during active disease. Both conserved end residues are part of each CDR3. Fields, in order: V gene, D gene, J gene, clone size, CDR3 DNA, CDR3 protein. A D gene is named only where the DNA matches it firmly. Not all rows give a size; the values are once, few, many and, for expanded clones, a class.

>TRBV5-1|TRBD2|TRBJ2-3|.
TGCGCCAGCAGCTTGGCGACTAGCCAGATGGGGGATACGCAGTATTTT
CASSLATSQMGDTQYF
>TRBV28|.|TRBJ2-7|.
TGTGCCAGCAGTTATCCGGCTGCGGGAAGTAGGGCCTACGAGCAGTACTTC
CASSYPAAGSRAYEQYF
>TRBV9|.|TRBJ1-2|.
TGTGCCAGCAGCCCCGAAGTTGGGAGTGGCTACACCTTC
CASSPEVGSGYTF
>TRBV28|TRBD2|TRBJ2-5|.
TGTGCCAGCAGTTTTCTAGCGGGAGGGCAAGAGACCCAGTACTTC
CASSFLAGGQETQYF
>TRBV18|.|TRBJ2-7|.
TGTGCCAGCTCACCAGCGATCCAGGCCTACGAGCAGTACTTC
CASSPAIQAYEQYF
>TRBV6-1|TRBD1|TRBJ1-5|.
TGTGCCAGCAGTGATGGGACAGGGGGCAGCAATCAGCCCCAGCATTTT
CASSDGTGGSNQPQHF
>TRBV19|.|TRBJ2-2|.
TGTGCCAGTAGTATAGATGACAGACTGAACACCGGGGAGCTGTTTTTT
CASSIDDRLNTGELFF
>TRBV5-1|TRBD1|TRBJ2-1|.
TGCGCCAGCAGCCCGGGACAGGGGGCAGGGGATGAGCAGTTCTTC
CASSPGQGAGDEQFF
>TRBV6-5|TRBD2|TRBJ2-5|.
TGTGCCAGCAGGCAGCGGGAGGCGGTATGGGAGACCCAGTACTTC
CASRQREAVWETQYF
>TRBV24-1|TRBD2|TRBJ2-2|.
TGTGCCACCAGTGACTTCACTAGCGGGTTTGACACCGGGGAGCTGTTTTTT
CATSDFTSGFDTGELFF
>TRBV7-8|TRBD2|TRBJ2-7|few
TGTGCCAGCAGCCGAGAGGGGCTAGCGGGAGGGGCGCAGTACTTC
CASSREGLAGGAQYF
>TRBV5-8|.|TRBJ1-1|.
TGTGCCAGCAGCCACCGGACAGCGAACACTGAAGCTTTCTTT
CASSHRTANTEAFF
>TRBV7-2|.|TRBJ1-2|.
TGTGCCAGCAGCAAACCCGAGGGGAGGGGTGGCTACACCTTC
CASSKPEGRGGYTF
>TRBV28|TRBD1|TRBJ2-7|.
TGTGCCAGCAGTTTATACTTGACAGGGCCCTACGAGCAGTACTTC
CASSLYLTGPYEQYF
>TRBV3-1/TRBV3-2|TRBD2|TRBJ2-2|.
TGTGCCAGCGTAGCGGGCCCCATGGGGGAGCTGTTTTTT
CASVAGPMGELFF
>TRBV6-1|.|TRBJ1-4|few
TGTGCCAGCAGTGAAGTTTTAGAAAAACTGTTTTTT
CASSEVLEKLFF
>TRBV9|TRBD1|TRBJ1-2|.
TGTGCCAGCAGCGTAGAGCCAGGGGGTTCCTATGGCTACACCTTC
CASSVEPGGSYGYTF
>TRBV6-5|.|TRBJ2-7|.
TGTGCCAGCAGCTCCCCTCTCAGCGAGCAGTACTTC
CASSSPLSEQYF
>TRBV11-2|TRBD2|TRBJ2-1|.
TGTGCCAGCAGCTTTGGGACTAGCGGGAGATCCTACAATGAGCAGTTCTTC
CASSFGTSGRSYNEQFF
>TRBV5-4|.|TRBJ2-3|.
TGTGCCAGCAGCTTGGCTGGGGGAGGATCAGATACGCAGTATTTT
CASSLAGGGSDTQYF
>TRBV3-1/TRBV3-2|.|TRBJ2-1|.
TGTGCCAGCAGCCAAGGACTAGGTCACAATGAGCAGTTCTTC
CASSQGLGHNEQFF
>TRBV3-1/TRBV3-2|.|TRBJ2-1|.
TGTGCCAGCCGGTACCAGGGTTCTCGGGAGCAGTTCTTC
CASRYQGSREQFF
>TRBV19|.|TRBJ2-7|.
TGTGCCAGTAGTACTAGCGTAGGGGCCTACGAGCAGTACTTC
CASSTSVGAYEQYF
>TRBV6-1|.|TRBJ2-7|.
TGTGCCAGCAGTGAAGCGAGGAACTACGAGCAGTACTTC
CASSEARNYEQYF
>TRBV7-2|.|TRBJ2-3|.
TGTGCCAGCAGCTGGAGGGCCCAATCGGCAGATACGCAGTATTTT
CASSWRAQSADTQYF
>TRBV19|TRBD1|TRBJ2-6|.
TGTGCCAGTAGTACTTCAGGGGGCGCTGGGGCCAACGTCCTGACTTTC
CASSTSGGAGANVLTF
>TRBV9|.|TRBJ2-3|.
TGTGCCAGCAGCACAAGAACCACAGATACGCAGTATTTT
CASSTRTTDTQYF
>TRBV3-1/TRBV3-2|.|TRBJ2-1|.
TGTGCCAGCAGCCAAGATAGGACTCTCAATGAGCAGTTCTTC
CASSQDRTLNEQFF
>TRBV27|TRBD1|TRBJ1-5|few
TGTGCCAGCAAACAGACAGGGGATAGCAATCAGCCCCAGCATTTT
CASKQTGDSNQPQHF
>TRBV29-1|TRBD1|TRBJ2-7|.
TGCAGCGTTGATAGGGGGCATGAGCAGTACTTC
CSVDRGHEQYF
>TRBV18|TRBD1|TRBJ1-6|.
TGTGCCAGCTCACCGACAGGGGGCTATAATTCACCCCTCCACTTT
CASSPTGGYNSPLHF
>TRBV28|.|TRBJ2-7|once
TGTGCCAGCAGCCGTTTGGCCCGGGGAAGCAGCTACGAGCAGTACTTC
CASSRLARGSSYEQYF
>TRBV4-2|.|TRBJ1-1|.
TGTGCCAGCAGCCAAGATCACGGGGGCACTGAAGCTTTCTTT
CASSQDHGGTEAFF
>TRBV2|.|TRBJ1-2|.
TGTGCCAGCAGCCCCGGGGGATATGGCTACACCTTC
CASSPGGYGYTF
>TRBV29-1|.|TRBJ1-5|.
TGCAGCGTTGCTTACGGGAGTAGCAATCAGCCCCAGCATTTT
CSVAYGSSNQPQHF
>TRBV6-5|.|TRBJ2-5|.
TGTGCCAGCGCCGACAGGCTAGCGGATGCCCAGTACTTC
CASADRLADAQYF
>TRBV25-1|TRBD2|TRBJ2-1|.
TGTGCCAGCAGTGACCTTAGGCGGGGGTTCTCCTACAATGAGCAGTTCTTC
CASSDLRRGFSYNEQFF
>TRBV6-6|TRBD1|TRBJ1-1|.
TGTGCCAGTACCCGGACAGGACTTGACAACACTGAAGCTTTCTTT
CASTRTGLDNTEAFF
>TRBV12-5|TRBD2|TRBJ2-1|.
TGTGCTAGTGGTTTGGTAGTGGGAGGGCCGGTGAATGAGCAGTTCTTC
CASGLVVGGPVNEQFF
>TRBV9|TRBD2|TRBJ2-6|.
TGTGCCAGCAATGTACCGGGGGGCTCTGGGGCCAACGTCCTGACTTTC
CASNVPGGSGANVLTF
>TRBV13|.|TRBJ1-1|.
TGTGCCAGCAGCTTAGGACGTCGGGGAACCACTGAAGCTTTCTTT
CASSLGRRGTTEAFF
>TRBV14|.|TRBJ1-1|once
TGTGCCAGCAGCCAATTTCCGTCCACTGAAGCTTTCTTT
CASSQFPSTEAFF
>TRBV19|.|TRBJ1-4|.
TGTGCCAGTAGTATAAATCGAGGCAGGGCGGGAACGGAGGAAAAACTGTTTTTT
CASSINRGRAGTEEKLFF
>TRBV24-1|.|TRBJ1-2|.
TGTGCCACCAGTGACTTCAGGGATGGCTACACCTTC
CATSDFRDGYTF
>TRBV28|TRBD2|TRBJ2-7|.
TGTGCCAGCAGTCCCCCCGGGTGGGGGGGGTCCTACGAGCAGTACTTC
CASSPPGWGGSYEQYF
>TRBV5-4|TRBD1|TRBJ1-1|.
TGTGCCAGCAGTTTGAAGACAGGGGAGGGGACTGAAGCTTTCTTT
CASSLKTGEGTEAFF
>TRBV5-5|TRBD1|TRBJ1-5|.
TGTGCCAGCAGCACCGGGACAGGGGGCTATCAGCCCCAGCATTTT
CASSTGTGGYQPQHF
>TRBV19|TRBD1|TRBJ2-7|.
TGTGCCAGTAGTATGTCCCGGACAGGGAGTAGTACCTACGAGCAGTACTTC
CASSMSRTGSSTYEQYF
>TRBV9|TRBD1|TRBJ2-2|.
TGTGCCAGCAGCCCCCGACAGGGGGTGAACACCGGGGAGCTGTTTTTT
CASSPRQGVNTGELFF
>TRBV7-8|TRBD2|TRBJ2-7|few
TGTGCCAGCAGCCGGGAGGGGGGGAGCTCCTACGAGCAGTACTTC
CASSREGGSSYEQYF